One TCR beta chain is described in this entry. Its antigen remains unidentified. Sorted-subset replicate PCR reactions were performed with about 190 ng DNA, corresponding to roughly 29,000 T cell genomes. Data came from immunoSEQ multiplex PCR; TCRdb stores just in-frame clones and leaves some out. The top ten hold approximately 0.5% of the sample, which has about 1 million clones, approximately 78% seen once. This record comes from a study of shared clonotypes between healthy human individuals. Whole-study findings and limits: Among non-shared clonotypes, generation probabilities were lower than among those shared by all four donors. Tissue TCR repertoires likely differ from these blood-only repertoires.

The germline V gene has CDR1 SQVTM and CDR2 ANQGSEA. Deletions cut 3 bases from V and 7 bases from J, with 13 bases between. The CDR3 has 12 amino acids. This clonotype originated in a man aged 18 to 29 in good health. Some clones in this sample may be carry-over from other donors' samples. This chain uses TRBV29-1 with TRBJ2-7; D might be TRBD1 or TRBD2, each matching 6 bases. What was sequenced was memory CD4+ T cells from PBMCs. Regarding subset: CD45RA-negative fraction. The CDR3 DNA reads TGCAGCGTTGAGGGGGGCTCGGGGGAGCAGTACTTC. Protein sequence: CSVEGGSGEQYF.